These 27 T cell receptor beta chains were all obtained from the same sample, sequenced in a study of shared clonotypes between healthy human individuals. CD8 cells regarded as naive lacked CD45RO, were positively chosen for CCR7, and omitted terminally differentiated effector memory CD45RA+ cells. Repertoires were generated with immunoSEQ multiplex PCR, while TCRdb's copy carries only in-frame clones and drops some. The sample shows about 1,800,000 clones, about 95% of them seen only once. Material: naive CD8+ T cells sorted from blood. These TCRs come from a man aged 18 to 29 in good health.

On this clone itself: Other nucleotide sequences in the sample specify the same CDR3. The gene calls are TRBV27 and TRBJ2-7; D is ambiguous. The germline CDR1 and CDR2 sequences are MNHEY and SMNVEV (reference sequence). V was clipped by 0 bases and J by 4 bases, with 7 bases between them. The CDR3 is 13 amino acids. CDR3 protein: CASSLSAGYEQYF. The CDR3 bases are TGTGCCAGCAGTTTATCGGCAGGATACGAGCAGTACTTC.

The CDR3 here is CASSLERAVGPGNTIYF. The CDR3 DNA reads as TGTGCCAGCAGCCTGGAGAGGGCGGTAGGGCCCGGAAACACCATATATTTT. The chain recombines TRBV5-6 with TRBJ1-3; D gene unclear. The germline gives CDR1 SGHDT, CDR2 YYEEEE. V was pared by 4 bases and J by 4 bases, with 21 bases between. This CDR3 has 17 residues.

The V gene is TRBV30, the J gene TRBJ2-3, with TRBD1 matching 10 bases. The CDR3 extends over 15 amino acids. Per germline, CDR1 GTSNPN and CDR2 SVGIG (reference sequence). V was pared by 4 bases and J by 6 bases, with 10 bases of the junction left unmatched. The CDR3: CAWIPSGQGTDTQYF. The DNA of the CDR3 is TGTGCCTGGATCCCCTCGGGACAGGGGACCGATACGCAGTATTTT.

V and J are TRBV4-3 and TRBJ1-2; weak D call: TRBD1 (6 bases). The CDR3 contains 14 residues. In germline, CDR1 is LGHNA, CDR2 YSLEER. Deletions cut 0 bases from V and 8 bases from J, with 13 bases between. The chain's CDR3 is CASSQDHYRAGYTF. The CDR3 DNA reads as TGCGCCAGCAGCCAAGATCATTACAGGGCGGGCTACACCTTC.

This rearrangement joins TRBV27 to TRBJ1-4; D not resolved. CDR1 MNHEY and CDR2 SMNVEV come from the germline V gene (reference sequence). The germline V and J ends were trimmed by 2 bases and 0 bases, with 7 bases remaining between them. The CDR3 is 15 residues long. CDR3 sequence: CASSLLFATNEKLFF. CDR3 in DNA: TGTGCCAGCAGTTTACTGTTCGCAACTAATGAAAAACTGTTTTTT.

V gene TRBV14 combines with J gene TRBJ2-1; 7 nucleotides line up with TRBD1. Trimming at V came to 2 bases and at J to 1 base, leaving 5 bases not matched to a gene. The CDR3 contains 16 residues. Germline V CDR1 and CDR2: SGHDN, FVKESK. CDR3 amino acids: CASSQREQGSYNEQFF. CDR3 bases: TGTGCCAGCAGCCAACGCGAACAGGGGTCCTACAATGAGCAGTTCTTC. Full variable domain (remainder filled in from reference TRBV14 and TRBJ2-1): EAGVTQFPSHSVIEKGQTVTLRCDPISGHDNLYWYRRVMGKEIKFLLHFVKESKQDESGMPNNRFLAERTGGTYSTLKVQPAELEDSGVYFCASSQREQGSYNEQFFGPGTRLTVL.

The V gene is TRBV6-5, the J gene TRBJ1-2; D ambiguous. CDR3 length: 14 amino acids. Looked up from germline, CDR1 is MNHEY and CDR2 is SVGAGI. V was clipped by 1 base and J by 2 bases, with 8 bases between them. The DNA of the CDR3 is TGTGCCAGCAGTTACTTGCCAGAGAACTATGGCTACACCTTC. This sequence encodes CASSYLPENYGYTF.

The chain uses TRBV19 and TRBJ1-2; D unresolved. V gave up 2 bases and J gave up 8 bases, with 15 bases separating them. Per germline, CDR1 LNHDA and CDR2 SQIVND (reference sequence). This CDR3 has 14 residues. The CDR3 loop is CASSIPEGLLGYTF. The CDR3 nucleotides read TGTGCCAGTAGTATACCCGAAGGGCTCCTCGGCTACACCTTC.

A remark on this clone: Different DNA sequences within this sample yield the same CDR3. CDR3 coding DNA: TGTGCCAGCAGCCCCAACCAAGAGACCCAGTACTTC. Protein: CASSPNQETQYF. The chain is built from TRBV13 and TRBJ2-5; no clear D gene. Trimming took 5 bases from V and 0 from J, leaving 4 bases between them. The CDR3 spans 12 residues. Germline assignment: CDR1 PRHDT and CDR2 FYEKMQ (reference sequence).

This clone was found once. This chain connects TRBV5-1 to TRBJ2-2; D possibly corresponds to TRBD2 (6 bases). The CDR3 covers 13 residues. Germline V gene data show CDR1 as SGHRS and CDR2 as YFSETQ. Deletions cut 5 bases from V and 6 bases from J, with 11 bases between. CDR3: CASRGGAAGELFF. The CDR3 bases are TGCGCCAGCAGGGGCGGGGCCGCCGGGGAGCTGTTTTTT.

CDR3 loop: CASSVSGNTYEQYF. CDR3 DNA sequence: TGTGCCAGCAGCGTTAGCGGGAATACCTACGAGCAGTACTTC. This rearrangement joins TRBV9 to TRBJ2-7, with 8 nucleotides matching TRBD2. The CDR3 has 14 residues. V dropped 2 bases and J dropped 2; count of bases not matched to a gene: 3. Germline V CDR1 and CDR2: SGDLS, YYNGEE. The full variable domain, with the rest looked up from reference TRBV9 and TRBJ2-7, is DSGVTQTPKHLITATGQRVTLRCSPRSGDLSVYWYQQSLDQGLQFLIQYYNGEERAKGNILERFSAQQFPDLHSELNLSSLELGDSALYFCASSVSGNTYEQYFGPGTRLTVT.

The V and J genes are TRBV28 and TRBJ1-4, with D unclear. CDR1 and CDR2 from the germline V gene are MDHEN and SYDVKM. The CDR3 has 20 amino acids. The V end lost 6 bases, the J end lost 4 bases, and 30 bases lay between the germline ends. The CDR3 coding sequence is TGTGCCAGCAGCCCTCCTATGCGTCCCAGACTAGTCAGCGATAATGAAAAACTGTTTTTT. Its protein product is CASSPPMRPRLVSDNEKLFF.

V and J are TRBV7-9 and TRBJ2-3; 8 nucleotides align to TRBD1. Losses at the gene ends were 4 bases for V and 0 bases for J; bases not matched to a gene: 6. The CDR3 is 16 amino acids. Germline CDR1 reads SEHNR; CDR2 reads FQNEAQ (reference sequence). The CDR3 reads CASSWDRLTSTDTQYF. The CDR3 region has the DNA TGTGCCAGCAGCTGGGACAGGCTTACTAGCACAGATACGCAGTATTTT.

The V call is TRBV6-1, the J call TRBJ2-7; either TRBD1 or TRBD2 may fit D (5 bases each). The CDR3 spans 14 residues. Germline V gene sequence: CDR1 MNHNS, CDR2 SASEGT. V was cut by 8 bases and J by 2 bases, with 16 bases left in between. In DNA, the CDR3 is TGTGCCAGCCGCCCACCGGGACCGGCCTACGAGCAGTACTTC. The encoded protein is CASRPPGPAYEQYF.

The V gene is TRBV30, the J gene TRBJ2-1; no clear D gene. Germline V gene data show CDR1 as GTSNPN and CDR2 as SVGIG (reference sequence). CDR3 length: 14 residues. V lost 4 bases and J lost 4, with 14 bases in between. The CDR3 is CAWIQPQLYNEQFF. In DNA form, the CDR3 reads TGTGCCTGGATTCAACCCCAGCTATACAATGAGCAGTTCTTC.

Notes on this clone: The same CDR3 also results from other DNA sequences found in this sample. V and J are TRBV28 and TRBJ1-6; 7 nucleotides agree with TRBD1. The trim removed 5 bases at V and 0 bases at J, leaving 4 bases unmatched. This CDR3 is 16 amino acids long. In germline, CDR1 is MDHEN, CDR2 SYDVKM. CDR3 in DNA: TGTGCCAGCAGTCTACAGGGGAGCTCCTATAATTCACCCCTCCACTTT. Translating it yields CASSLQGSSYNSPLHF.

The rearrangement uses TRBV2 and TRBJ2-7, with 8 bases aligning to TRBD1. The CDR3 runs to 15 residues. Looked up from germline, CDR1 is SNHLY and CDR2 is FYNNEI. V lost 6 bases, J lost 9 bases, and 16 bases stayed unmatched. The CDR3 sequence: CASRTGTGPLNGQYF. CDR3 coding DNA: TGTGCCAGCAGGACGGGGACAGGCCCCCTTAATGGGCAGTACTTC.

V is TRBV9 and J is TRBJ2-3, with a possible D match to TRBD1 (6 bases). Germline CDR1 is SGDLS and CDR2 is YYNGEE. Trimming shortened V by 0 bases and J by 4 bases, and 12 bases separated the two germline ends. The CDR3 length is 15 residues. CDR3 region: CASSVVGTSPDTQYF. The CDR3 coding sequence is TGTGCCAGCAGCGTAGTGGGGACATCTCCAGATACGCAGTATTTT.

A note on this clone: A much larger clone sits a single nucleotide away, making a read error possible. The sample carries other DNA sequences with the same CDR3. V usage is TRBV5-4 and J usage is TRBJ2-5; D gene unclear. Per germline, CDR1 SGHNT and CDR2 YYREEE (reference sequence). The CDR3 is 11 residues long. V lost 3 bases and J lost 2, with 2 bases in between. The CDR3 loop reads CASSSQETQYF. The CDR3 DNA reads TGTGCCAGCAGCTCGCAAGAGACCCAGTACTTC.

V usage is TRBV2 and J usage is TRBJ1-5; tentatively, D is TRBD1 (6 bases). The germline V gene has CDR1 SNHLY and CDR2 FYNNEI. The CDR3 loop spans 19 amino acids. Trimming took 2 bases from V and 2 from J, leaving 22 bases between them. CDR3 residues: CASSESGATGSWGNQPQHF. The DNA of the CDR3 is TGTGCCAGCAGTGAATCAGGGGCCACAGGGTCTTGGGGCAATCAGCCCCAGCATTTT. Drawing the rest from reference TRBV2 and TRBJ1-5, the complete variable domain is EPEVTQTPSHQVTQMGQEVILRCVPISNHLYFYWYRQILGQKVEFLVSFYNNEISEKSEIFDDQFSVERPDGSNFTLKIRSTKLEDSAMYFCASSESGATGSWGNQPQHFGDGTRLSIL.

J is TRBJ2-5 and V is TRBV6-5; D ambiguous. The CDR3 spans 14 residues. CDR1 is MNHEY and CDR2 is SVGAGI in the germline V gene. V dropped 0 bases and J dropped 7 bases, with 12 bases sitting between them. The CDR3: CASSYSDPLGTQYF. DNA of the CDR3: TGTGCCAGCAGTTACTCGGACCCTCTGGGGACCCAGTACTTC.

This clone was counted a few times. The chain joins TRBV2 to TRBJ2-7; 7 bases match TRBD2. CDR1 is SNHLY, CDR2 FYNNEI, per germline. The CDR3 has 16 amino acids. The V segment lost 1 base and the J segment 0 bases; nucleotides outside the gene matches: 6. The CDR3 is CASSEVGLSSSYEQYF. CDR3 nucleotide sequence: TGTGCCAGCAGTGAAGTGGGACTATCTAGCTCCTACGAGCAGTACTTC.

This chain uses TRBV6-5 with TRBJ1-1; D is unclear. Trimming shortened V by 9 bases and J by 0 bases, and 11 bases separated the two germline ends. There are 13 residues in the CDR3. Germline loops: CDR1 MNHEY, CDR2 SVGAGI. DNA for the CDR3: TGTGCCAGTCAAGAATCCATGAACACTGAAGCTTTCTTT. As protein: CASQESMNTEAFF.

The chain uses TRBV6-5 and TRBJ1-4; D gene ambiguous. Trimming left V 5 bases short and J 7 bases short, with 8 bases between. From germline, CDR1 is MNHEY and CDR2 SVGAGI. The length of the CDR3 is 12 residues. The CDR3 sequence: CASSMWGEKLFF. CDR3 bases: TGTGCCAGCAGTATGTGGGGTGAAAAACTGTTTTTT.

The J gene is TRBJ1-1, the V gene TRBV9, with D perhaps matching TRBD1 (5 bases). The germline V and J ends were trimmed by 0 bases and 3 bases, with 12 bases remaining between them. The CDR3 is made up of 15 amino acids. Germline assignment: CDR1 SGDLS and CDR2 YYNGEE. The CDR3: CASSVVKGGDTEAFF. CDR3 DNA sequence: TGTGCCAGCAGCGTAGTGAAGGGAGGGGACACTGAAGCTTTCTTT. Full variable domain (outside the CDR3, taken from reference TRBV9 and TRBJ1-1): DSGVTQTPKHLITATGQRVTLRCSPRSGDLSVYWYQQSLDQGLQFLIQYYNGEERAKGNILERFSAQQFPDLHSELNLSSLELGDSALYFCASSVVKGGDTEAFFGQGTRLTVV.

The genes are TRBV29-1 and TRBJ2-7, with D perhaps TRBD1 or TRBD2 (5 bases each). The germline CDR1 and CDR2 sequences are SQVTM and ANQGSEA. The CDR3 is 15 amino acids. V lost 4 bases and J 2 bases, leaving 18 bases between the germline ends. CDR3 sequence: CSVAPGTANPYEQYF. In DNA form, the CDR3 reads TGCAGCGTTGCTCCCGGGACGGCGAACCCCTACGAGCAGTACTTC.

This chain uses TRBV5-1 with TRBJ1-1; D is unclear. Trimming cost V 4 bases and J 4 bases, with 11 bases left between them. Germline V CDR1 and CDR2: SGHRS, YFSETQ. This CDR3 has 13 residues. The CDR3 reads CASSPWVGTEAFF. CDR3 DNA sequence: TGCGCCAGCAGCCCTTGGGTAGGCACTGAAGCTTTCTTT.